The present TCR beta chain was sequenced within a study of T cell changes during pregnancy in multiple sclerosis. The length of the CDR3 is 15 residues. The ends lost 5 bases at V and 5 bases at J; junction bases unmatched: 9. Germline V lookup: CDR1 SEHNR, CDR2 FQNEAQ (reference sequence). The protocol was immunoSEQ multiplex PCR, while the TCRdb copy is restricted to in-frame clones and leaves out a portion. This table has approximately 70,000 clones, roughly 91% appearing once. This TCR was recovered from a female donor in good health, enrolled as a control in a pregnancy study. Sample: peripheral blood, taken in the third trimester of pregnancy. The gene calls are TRBV7-9 and TRBJ2-7; TRBD1 matches 10 bases. This chain's CDR3 is CASSPGDRGYDEQYF. The CDR3 DNA is TGTGCCAGCAGCCCGGGGGACAGGGGTTACGACGAGCAGTACTTC.